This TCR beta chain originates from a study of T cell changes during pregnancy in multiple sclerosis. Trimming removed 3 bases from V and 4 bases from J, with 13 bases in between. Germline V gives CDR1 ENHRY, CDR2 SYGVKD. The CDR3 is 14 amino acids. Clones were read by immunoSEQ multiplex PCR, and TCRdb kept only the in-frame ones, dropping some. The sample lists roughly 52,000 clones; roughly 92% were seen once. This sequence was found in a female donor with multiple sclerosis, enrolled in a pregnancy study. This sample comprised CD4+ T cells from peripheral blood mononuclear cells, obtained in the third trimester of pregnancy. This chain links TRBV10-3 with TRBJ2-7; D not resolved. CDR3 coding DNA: TGTGCCATCAGTGACCCCCGAAAGGAGTACGAGCAGTACTTC. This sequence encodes CAISDPRKEYEQYF.